This TCR beta chain was sequenced during a study of early T cells in non-severe SARS-CoV-2 infection. Overall study results and limits: Database matching using VDJdb favored anti-spike CD8 responses, with private and CD4 specificities left missing.

TCRdb passed the 5' RACE reads through MiXCR, listing each CDR3 protein once. Of around 55,000 distinct CDR3 sequences in the sample, around 6.6% are singletons; the top ten hold 4.5% to 6%. V was clipped by 1 base and J by 0 bases, with 7 bases between them. The CDR3 spans 14 residues. Germline CDR1 reads SGHTA; CDR2 reads FQGNSA. As regards this clonotype: The antigen is unknown.

Sequences were derived from whole blood, sampled at baseline. The genes are TRBV7-2 and TRBJ2-7; D is undetermined. This TCR was sampled from an adult who was a healthcare worker with PCR-confirmed SARS-CoV-2 infection or an uninfected control (not recorded which). Here the CDR3 reads CASSLDGRSYEQYF. The CDR3 region has the DNA TGTGCCAGCAGCTTAGACGGGCGCTCCTACGAGCAGTACTTC.